This T cell receptor beta chain is from a study of beta chain features in type 1 diabetes. The germline V gene encodes CDR1 SGHDT and CDR2 YYEEEE. CDR3 size: 14 residues. Between the trimmed V and J ends, which lost 2 bases and 3 bases, there was a span of 11 bases. Only one heparinised blood draw was taken per donor, and its volume averaged approximately 0.11 L. This clone appeared a few times. The study reverse transcribed the entire isolated RNA, so it sequenced expressed TCRB transcripts. The assay was immunoSEQ multiplex PCR, and TCRdb's table has in-frame clones only and misses some. The top ten clones hold more than 0.4% of a sample with hundreds of thousands of clones, approximately 8% of them seen once.

This clonotype was obtained from a woman younger than 35 in good health. This sequence joins TRBV5-6 and TRBJ1-1, with no clear D. Material for sequencing was central memory CD4+ T cells from blood. This CDR3 is CASSFSLLHTEAFF. CDR3 sequence (DNA): TGTGCCAGCAGCTTTTCTCTCTTACACACTGAAGCTTTCTTT.